What follows are 20 T cell receptor beta chains derived from one specimen sequenced in a study of post-analysis software for immune sequencing data. These receptors have no known antigen. Study outcomes and limitations: Roughly 5 TRBV segments (TRBV5-6, TRBV5-1 and TRBV20-1 among them) occurred more frequently in patients than in controls.

Incorporated into the TCR beta cDNA libraries were unique molecular identifiers, which served to reduce PCR and sequencing biases. TCRdb itself ran the PCR reads through MiXCR, one entry per CDR3 protein. The repertoire consists of roughly 600,000 distinct CDR3 sequences, with 44% occurring once and the leading ten covering under 2%. Sequencing was carried out using blood. These receptor sequences come from a girl between 5 and 17 years old with multiple sclerosis.

The rearrangement joins TRBV20-1 to TRBJ1-5; no clear D gene. In germline, CDR1 is DFQATT, CDR2 SNEGSKA (reference sequence). V was clipped by 0 bases and J by 4 bases, with 7 bases between them. The CDR3 consists of 13 residues. This CDR3 is CSARDGSNQPQHF. For the CDR3, the DNA is TGCAGTGCTAGAGACGGTTCGAATCAGCCCCAGCATTTT.

This chain links TRBV6-5 with TRBJ2-1, with a possible D match to TRBD2 (7 bases). Deletions cut 11 bases from V and 0 bases from J, with 17 bases between. This CDR3 region has 15 residues. The germline CDR1 and CDR2 sequences are MNHEY and SVGAGI. The CDR3 region is CAVGGGADSYNEQFF. The CDR3, as DNA: TGTGCCGTAGGGGGGGGGGCAGACTCCTACAATGAGCAGTTCTTC.

The V and J genes are TRBV12-3 or TRBV12-4 and TRBJ2-3; TRBD2 is a possible D gene (6 bases). V shed 7 bases and J shed 10 bases, with 21 bases lying between them. The CDR3 consists of 14 residues. The chain's CDR3 is CASIPQGPGSAQYF. CDR3 bases: TGTGCCAGCATCCCGCAGGGCCCCGGGAGTGCGCAGTATTTT.

The V gene is TRBV12-3 or TRBV12-4, the J gene TRBJ2-1; perhaps D is TRBD1 or TRBD2 (5 bases each). The CDR3 length is 14 residues. V lost 7 bases and J lost 3, with 13 bases in between. The CDR3 reads CASITRDHYNEQFF. CDR3 nucleotide sequence: TGTGCCAGCATCACCCGGGACCACTACAATGAGCAGTTCTTC.

This clonotype was observed a handful of times. The V call is TRBV12-3 or TRBV12-4, the J call TRBJ2-5; TRBD1 agrees at 7 bases. V lost 1 base, J lost 6 bases, and 5 bases stayed unmatched. The CDR3 contains 14 residues. CDR3 region: CASSLDRGRKTQYF. DNA of the CDR3: TGTGCCAGCAGTTTAGACAGGGGAAGGAAGACCCAGTACTTC.

The chain combines TRBV12-3 or TRBV12-4 with TRBJ1-2; D is uncertain. The CDR3 sequence is 13 residues long. Deletions cut 1 base from V and 2 bases from J, with 5 bases between. This CDR3 is CASSLEPNYGYTF. DNA of the CDR3: TGTGCCAGCAGTTTAGAACCCAACTATGGCTACACCTTC.

This clonotype has just a few counts. The chain joins TRBV5-1 to TRBJ2-3; the match to TRBD2 covers 14 bases. Germline CDR1 reads SGHRS; CDR2 reads YFSETQ. V shed 4 bases, J shed 6 bases, and the junction held 10 bases outside the gene matches. CDR3 size: 17 residues. In nucleotides, the CDR3 is TGCGCCAGCAGCCTGGGACTAGCGGGAGCCCCGGGTGATACGCAGTATTTT. It encodes CASSLGLAGAPGDTQYF. Filled out from reference TRBV5-1 and TRBJ2-3, the complete variable domain reads KAGVTQTPRYLIKTRGQQVTLSCSPISGHRSVSWYQQTPGQGLQFLFEYFSETQRNKGNFPGRFSGRQFSNSRSEMNVSTLELGDSALYLCASSLGLAGAPGDTQYFGPGTRLTVL.

The J gene is TRBJ2-3, the V gene TRBV5-1; 8 positions agree with TRBD2. Trimming at V came to 0 bases and at J to 2 bases, leaving 2 bases not matched to a gene. Germline loops: CDR1 SGHRS, CDR2 YFSETQ. This CDR3 is 15 amino acids long. CDR3 DNA sequence: TGCGCCAGCAGCTTGGGGACTAGCTTCACAGATACGCAGTATTTT. Translating it yields CASSLGTSFTDTQYF.

The rearrangement links TRBV12-3 or TRBV12-4 to TRBJ1-4; perhaps TRBD1 as D (6 bases). The CDR3 extends over 15 amino acids. Trimming took off 0 bases at V and 8 bases at J, with 13 bases between the two ends. The CDR3 DNA is TGTGCCAGCAGTTTAGCGCAGGGGTTGGGGGAAAAACTGTTTTTT. Amino acids: CASSLAQGLGEKLFF.

This clonotype has just a few counts. V is TRBV6-5 and J is TRBJ2-1; 11 bases map to TRBD2. The V and J ends lost 7 bases and 2 bases, in that order; junction bases with no gene match: 1. CDR1 and CDR2 (germline): MNHEY, SVGAGI. This CDR3 comprises 14 residues. CDR3 bases: TGTGCCAGCAATAGCGGGGGGGCCTACAATGAGCAGTTCTTC. This encodes CASNSGGAYNEQFF.

This clonotype was recorded a few times. The chain is built from TRBV27 and TRBJ2-7; 7 positions match TRBD1. Trimming removed 5 bases from V and 2 bases from J; junction bases left unmatched: 9. The CDR3 has 15 residues. The germline CDR1 and CDR2 sequences are MNHEY and SMNVEV (reference sequence). Written as DNA, the CDR3 is TGTGCCAGCAGTCACAGACAGGGAGAAACCTACGAGCAGTACTTC. Translating gives CASSHRQGETYEQYF.

This clonotype was detected many times. V usage is TRBV12-3 or TRBV12-4 and J usage is TRBJ2-1, with 9 bases fitting TRBD2. This CDR3 comprises 15 residues. The junction had 6 bases not matched to a gene; V was cut back by 1 base and J by 8 bases. Here the CDR3 reads CASSLGLAGRYEQFF. The CDR3 coding sequence is TGTGCCAGCAGTTTAGGGCTAGCGGGAAGATATGAGCAGTTCTTC.

The V and J genes are TRBV12-3 or TRBV12-4 and TRBJ2-7; TRBD1 aligns across 9 bases. V lost 2 bases, J lost 0 bases, and 2 bases stayed unmatched. The CDR3 runs to 15 residues. CDR3 DNA sequence: TGTGCCAGCAGTTTACGGGACAGGGTCTCCTACGAGCAGTACTTC. It yields the protein CASSLRDRVSYEQYF.

A note on this clonotype: One end of the junction is discordant with germline, which a read error may explain. This chain uses TRBV10-3 with TRBJ2-3, with D maybe TRBD2 (6 bases). The CDR3 is 13 residues long. Germline lookup yields CDR1 ENHRY and CDR2 SYGVKD. Here the CDR3 reads CTIREALDPTQYF. The CDR3 DNA reads as TGTACCATCAGGGAGGCTCTCGATCCGACGCAGTATTTT.

This clonotype was picked up many times. The chain links TRBV3-1 to TRBJ2-5; 13 bases line up with TRBD2. The V gene end was trimmed by 1 base and the J gene end by 4 bases; junction bases not matched to a gene: 0. The CDR3 covers 15 residues. Per the germline V gene, CDR1 is LGHDT and CDR2 is YNNKEL (reference sequence). The CDR3 loop is CASSQGLAGGETQYF. The DNA for the CDR3 is TGTGCCAGCAGCCAAGGACTAGCGGGGGGAGAGACCCAGTACTTC.

V usage is TRBV29-1 and J usage is TRBJ2-3, with D perhaps matching TRBD1 (6 bases). The CDR3 spans 15 residues. Germline CDR1 and CDR2: SQVTM and ANQGSEA. The V end lost 1 base, the J end lost 2 bases, and 13 bases lay between the germline ends. The CDR3 sequence is CSVEGTGIFTDTQYF. The CDR3 DNA reads TGCAGCGTTGAAGGAACAGGGATCTTCACAGATACGCAGTATTTT.

The V gene is TRBV20-1, the J gene TRBJ2-3; possibly TRBD2 for D (6 bases). V lost 3 bases, J lost 4 bases, and 11 bases lay in between. The CDR3 length is 13 residues. Germline V CDR1 and CDR2: DFQATT, SNEGSKA (reference sequence). The CDR3 region has the DNA TGCAGTGCTAGTCCGCGGGACGCAGATACGCAGTATTTT. Translated: CSASPRDADTQYF.

This chain joins TRBV6-5 and TRBJ2-3; a weak D match, TRBD1 (5 bases). V dropped 6 bases and J dropped 5 bases, with 18 bases sitting between them. This CDR3 is built from 15 residues. Germline V gene data show CDR1 as MNHEY and CDR2 as SVGAGI. In nucleotides, the CDR3 is TGTGCCAGCAGCCCCCGCCAGGGAAGGCAAGATACGCAGTATTTT. Protein sequence: CASSPRQGRQDTQYF.

This clonotype was picked up a small number of times. The V call is TRBV2, the J call TRBJ2-1; D is perhaps TRBD2 (6 bases). From germline, CDR1 is SNHLY and CDR2 FYNNEI. Trimming cost V 8 bases and J 0 bases, with 8 bases left between them. The CDR3 spans 13 residues. CDR3 sequence (DNA): TGTGCCAGCCGGGAGAGCTCCTACAATGAGCAGTTCTTC. Translated, it gives CASRESSYNEQFF.

This clonotype showed up just a few times. This chain joins TRBV5-1 and TRBJ2-3; weak D call: TRBD2 (6 bases). V was shortened by 4 bases and J by 6 bases, with 12 bases between the two germline ends. The CDR3 is 13 residues long. Germline loops: CDR1 SGHRS, CDR2 YFSETQ. The chain's CDR3 is CASSAGGADTQYF. As DNA, the CDR3 is TGCGCCAGCAGCGCCGGGGGTGCGGATACGCAGTATTTT.